These T cell receptor beta chains were read from a single sample in a study of OX40 agonist ivuxolimab in advanced cancers. The method was immunoSEQ multiplex PCR; TCRdb's version includes in-frame clones alone and lacks a portion of them. The profile shows roughly 48,000 clones, about four fifths of them singletons. The starting material was CD4+ or CD8+ T cells sorted from blood, obtained in a trial of the OX40 agonist ivuxolimab. The receptors were gathered from an adult with an advanced solid tumor such as melanoma, head and neck, liver or kidney cancer. Both conserved end residues are part of each CDR3. A D gene is named only where the DNA matches it firmly. Clone size is not always given. Where it is, it says once, few, many or a class for expanded clones.

D gene: NA
J gene: TRBJ1-1
V gene: TRBV20-1
clone size: NA
CDR3 DNA: TGCAGTGGGACACTGGTCACTGAAGCTTTCTTT
CDR3 protein: CSGTLVTEAFF

D gene: TRBD1
J gene: TRBJ1-3
V gene: TRBV27
clone size: few
CDR3 DNA: TGTGCCAGCAGTCCCCGGACAGGGGCTGGAAACACCATATATTTT
CDR3 protein: CASSPRTGAGNTIYF

D gene: NA
J gene: TRBJ1-6
V gene: TRBV7-2
clone size: NA
CDR3 DNA: TGTGCCAGCAGCTTAGTCTATAATTCACCCCTCCACTTT
CDR3 protein: CASSLVYNSPLHF

D gene: TRBD1
J gene: TRBJ1-2
V gene: TRBV13
clone size: NA
CDR3 DNA: TGTGCCAGCAGCTCACAGGGGGCTCACTATGGCTACACCTTC
CDR3 protein: CASSSQGAHYGYTF

D gene: NA
J gene: TRBJ2-7
V gene: TRBV21-1
clone size: NA
CDR3 DNA: TGTGCCAGCAGCATAGTCGAGGAGGTCTTGAAGCAGTACTTC
CDR3 protein: CASSIVEEVLKQYF

D gene: NA
J gene: TRBJ1-2
V gene: TRBV30
clone size: NA
CDR3 DNA: TGTGCCTGGAAGGGGGGCGGGAACTATGGCTACACCTTC
CDR3 protein: CAWKGGGNYGYTF

D gene: TRBD2
J gene: TRBJ2-1
V gene: TRBV7-2
clone size: NA
CDR3 DNA: TGTGCCAGCAGCTTATGGACTAGCGGGGGGGGTGAGCAGTTCTTC
CDR3 protein: CASSLWTSGGGEQFF

D gene: NA
J gene: TRBJ1-1
V gene: TRBV19
clone size: NA
CDR3 DNA: TGTGCCAGTAGTATAGGCGGGCCGAGCTATGGTGAAGCTTTCTTT
CDR3 protein: CASSIGGPSYGEAFF

D gene: NA
J gene: TRBJ1-4
V gene: TRBV7-2
clone size: once
CDR3 DNA: TGTGCCAGCAGCTTAGGGACTAATGAAAAACTGTTTTTT
CDR3 protein: CASSLGTNEKLFF

D gene: NA
J gene: TRBJ2-2
V gene: TRBV9
clone size: NA
CDR3 DNA: TGTGCCAGCAGCCTGGGGGCGCCCGGGGAGCTGTTTTTT
CDR3 protein: CASSLGAPGELFF

D gene: NA
J gene: TRBJ2-1
V gene: TRBV27
clone size: NA
CDR3 DNA: TGTGCCAGCAGTTTATGGGCCCGCTCCTACAATGAGCAGTTCTTC
CDR3 protein: CASSLWARSYNEQFF

D gene: TRBD2
J gene: TRBJ2-1
V gene: TRBV11-3
clone size: NA
CDR3 DNA: TGTGCCAGCAGCTTACGAGCGGGAGGGCCTTATGAGCAGTTCTTC
CDR3 protein: CASSLRAGGPYEQFF

D gene: NA
J gene: TRBJ2-7
V gene: TRBV7-2
clone size: NA
CDR3 DNA: TGTGCCAGCAGCCATGGTTCCTACGAGCAGTACTTC
CDR3 protein: CASSHGSYEQYF

D gene: NA
J gene: TRBJ2-5
V gene: TRBV28
clone size: NA
CDR3 DNA: TGTGCCAGCACAGACTCCCGGGAGACCCAGTACTTC
CDR3 protein: CASTDSRETQYF

D gene: TRBD1
J gene: TRBJ2-1
V gene: TRBV19
clone size: once
CDR3 DNA: TGTGCCAGTAGTATGATCCGTGGACAGGGGGCTTATGAGCAGTTCTTC
CDR3 protein: CASSMIRGQGAYEQFF

D gene: NA
J gene: TRBJ2-7
V gene: TRBV10-3
clone size: NA
CDR3 DNA: TGTGCCATCAGTCTCCAGGGTATCTACGAGCAGTACTTC
CDR3 protein: CAISLQGIYEQYF

D gene: NA
J gene: TRBJ1-2
V gene: TRBV7-2
clone size: once
CDR3 DNA: TGTGCCAGCAGCTCGGAGACAGTGGGTAGCACCTTC
CDR3 protein: CASSSETVGSTF

D gene: TRBD1
J gene: TRBJ2-7
V gene: TRBV30
clone size: NA
CDR3 DNA: TGTGCCTGGAGTGCTACAGGGGATTCCTCCTACGAGCAGTACTTC
CDR3 protein: CAWSATGDSSYEQYF

D gene: TRBD1
J gene: TRBJ1-2
V gene: TRBV19
clone size: once
CDR3 DNA: TGTGCCAGTGCAGGGACAGGGGGCTTCATCCATGGCTACACCTTC
CDR3 protein: CASAGTGGFIHGYTF

D gene: TRBD2
J gene: TRBJ2-2
V gene: TRBV11-3
clone size: NA
CDR3 DNA: TGTGCCAGCAGCCAGGGACTACCGGGGTTCACCGGGGAGCTGTTTTTT
CDR3 protein: CASSQGLPGFTGELFF

D gene: NA
J gene: TRBJ2-3
V gene: TRBV10-3
clone size: few
CDR3 DNA: TGTGCCACCGCGGTACCGGGGCTCACAGATACGCAGTATTTT
CDR3 protein: CATAVPGLTDTQYF

D gene: TRBD2
J gene: TRBJ2-7
V gene: TRBV7-8
clone size: NA
CDR3 DNA: TGTGCCAGCAGCTCGAGCGGGGGGACCTACTCCTACGAGCAGTACTTC
CDR3 protein: CASSSSGGTYSYEQYF

D gene: TRBD1
J gene: TRBJ1-2
V gene: TRBV4-3
clone size: NA
CDR3 DNA: TGCGCCAGCAGCCGGGGACAGAACGATGGCTACACCTTC
CDR3 protein: CASSRGQNDGYTF

D gene: TRBD1
J gene: TRBJ1-1
V gene: TRBV4-1
clone size: NA
CDR3 DNA: TGCGCCAGCAGCCAAGGATTGGCGACAGGGATGATGAACACTGAAGCTTTCTTT
CDR3 protein: CASSQGLATGMMNTEAFF

D gene: TRBD1
J gene: TRBJ2-3
V gene: TRBV7-2
clone size: NA
CDR3 DNA: TGTGCCAGCAGCTTAAGACAGGGGGCGACAGATACGCAGTATTTT
CDR3 protein: CASSLRQGATDTQYF

D gene: NA
J gene: TRBJ2-1
V gene: TRBV28
clone size: NA
CDR3 DNA: TGTGCCAGCAGACCCCTTAGCTCCTACAATGAGCAGTTCTTC
CDR3 protein: CASRPLSSYNEQFF